This TCR beta chain was captured in a study of cytomegalovirus exposure and HLA in healthy donors. PCR employed 60 Vbeta and 13 Jbeta primers. Profiled with immunoSEQ multiplex PCR; TCRdb holds only in-frame clones, not every one. Of about 150,000 clones detected, roughly 80% appear once; the ten largest clones hold 3% to 4%. This CDR3 region has 13 residues. CDR1 MDHEN and CDR2 SYDVKM come from the germline V gene. V lost 8 bases and J lost 3, with 13 bases in between. Sequenced input: PBMCs. The chain uses TRBV28 and TRBJ1-2; no firm D call. The sequence came from a woman aged 40 to 55 in good health and CMV-seronegative. The CDR3 sequence: CASATGSYYGYTF. As DNA, the CDR3 is TGTGCCAGCGCAACGGGTTCTTACTATGGCTACACCTTC.